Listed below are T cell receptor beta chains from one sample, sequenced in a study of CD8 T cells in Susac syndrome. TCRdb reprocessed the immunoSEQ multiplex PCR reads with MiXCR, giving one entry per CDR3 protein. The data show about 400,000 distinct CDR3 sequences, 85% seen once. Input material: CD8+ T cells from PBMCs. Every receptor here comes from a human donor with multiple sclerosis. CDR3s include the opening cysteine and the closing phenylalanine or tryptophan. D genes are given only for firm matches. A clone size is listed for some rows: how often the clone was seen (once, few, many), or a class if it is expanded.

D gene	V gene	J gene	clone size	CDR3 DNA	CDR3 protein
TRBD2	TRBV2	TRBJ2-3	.	TGTGCCAGCAGTGAAACTGGAGGGAGGGCCCCAGATACGCAGTATTTT	CASSETGGRAPDTQYF
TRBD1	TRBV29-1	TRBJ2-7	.	TGCAGCGTTGAATCAACAGGGGCCGGGTACGAGCAGTACTTC	CSVESTGAGYEQYF
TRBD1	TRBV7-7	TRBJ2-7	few	TGTGCCAGCAGCCCAGGGACAGTGAGCTACGAGCAGTACTTC	CASSPGTVSYEQYF
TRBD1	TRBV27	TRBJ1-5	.	TGTGCCAGCAGTTTATCGGGCCAGGGGGCGAGTCAGCCCCAGCATTTT	CASSLSGQGASQPQHF
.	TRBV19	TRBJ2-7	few	TGTGCCAGTAGCAAAGACAGGGAGGGAACCTACGAGCAGTACTTC	CASSKDREGTYEQYF
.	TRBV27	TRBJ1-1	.	TGTGCCAGCAGTTTATCGCCGGGGATGAACACTGAAGCTTTCTTT	CASSLSPGMNTEAFF
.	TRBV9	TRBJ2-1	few	TGTGCCAGCAGCGTATGGGAGGAAAAGGGGGCGGCTAAGTTCTTC	CASSVWEEKGAAKFF
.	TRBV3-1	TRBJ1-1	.	TGTGCCAGCAGCCAAGTTCTAGAAATACCCACTGAAGCTTTCTTT	CASSQVLEIPTEAFF
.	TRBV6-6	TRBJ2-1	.	TGTGCCAGCAGTAAACGGGAAAACGGTCCGAATGAGCAGTTCTTC	CASSKRENGPNEQFF
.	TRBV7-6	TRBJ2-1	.	TGTGCCAGCAGCCATGGACTTCCTCATGAGCAGTTCTTC	CASSHGLPHEQFF
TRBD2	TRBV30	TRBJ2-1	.	TGTGCCTGTATAGAAGCGGGAGTGGGCAATGAGCAGTTCTTC	CACIEAGVGNEQFF
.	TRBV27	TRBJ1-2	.	TGTGCCAGCAGTTTCCAGGGCTTGGATGGCTACACCTTC	CASSFQGLDGYTF
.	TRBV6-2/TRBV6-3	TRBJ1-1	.	TGTGCCAGCAGTTACCCTTGGGCGAACACTGAAGCTTTCTTT	CASSYPWANTEAFF
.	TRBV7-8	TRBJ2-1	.	TGTGCCAGCGTAAATGGACCGTTGGATGAGCAGTTCTTC	CASVNGPLDEQFF
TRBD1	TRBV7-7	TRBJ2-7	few	TGTGCCAGCAGCCCATACCCCCGGACAGGGGGAGGAGATGAGCAGTACTTC	CASSPYPRTGGGDEQYF
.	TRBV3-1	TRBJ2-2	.	TGTGCCAGCAGCCAAGATCACCAGGGCGGGGAGCTGTTTTTT	CASSQDHQGGELFF
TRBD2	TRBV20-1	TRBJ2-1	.	TGCAGTGCTAGCCCTCCGCGGGAGGGGTATGAGCAGTTCTTC	CSASPPREGYEQFF
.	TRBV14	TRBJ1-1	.	TGTGCCAGCAGCCAAGATATCGTAAGTGAAGCTTTCTTT	CASSQDIVSEAFF
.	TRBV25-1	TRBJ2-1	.	TGTGCCAGTACCGGAGGGGGCAATGAGCAGTTCTTC	CASTGGGNEQFF
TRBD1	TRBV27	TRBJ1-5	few	TGTGCCAGCAGTTCCCTACAGGGGGATACCAATCAGCCCCAGCATTTT	CASSSLQGDTNQPQHF
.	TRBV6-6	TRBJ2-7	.	TGTGCCAGCAATCAGGGGACCAACGAGCAGTACTTC	CASNQGTNEQYF
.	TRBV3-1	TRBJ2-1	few	TGTGCCAGCAGCCAAGATCGGGGCAGGAATGAGCAGTTCTTC	CASSQDRGRNEQFF
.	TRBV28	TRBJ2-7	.	TGTGCCAGCAGAGAACGGGGTCTCTACGAGCAGTACTTC	CASRERGLYEQYF
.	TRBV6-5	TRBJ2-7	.	TGTGCCAGCAGTTACTACCCCCCCGAGCAGTACTTC	CASSYYPPEQYF
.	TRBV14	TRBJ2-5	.	TGTGCCAGCAGCCCAGGACTACGTCAAGAGACCCAGTACTTC	CASSPGLRQETQYF
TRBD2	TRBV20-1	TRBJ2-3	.	TGCAGTGCTGAGACTAGCGGGGGGGAGGATACGCAGTATTTT	CSAETSGGEDTQYF
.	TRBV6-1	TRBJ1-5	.	TGTGCCAGCAGTCAAAGGGGAACCAATCAGCCCCAGCATTTT	CASSQRGTNQPQHF
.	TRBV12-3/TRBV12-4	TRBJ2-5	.	TGTGCCAGCCTAGGGGGGCTACAAGAGACCCAGTACTTC	CASLGGLQETQYF
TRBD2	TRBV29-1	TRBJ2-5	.	TGCAGCGTTCATGGGGGAGGGAAAGAGACCCAGTACTTC	CSVHGGGKETQYF
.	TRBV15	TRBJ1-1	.	TGTGCCACCAGCAGTTACAGGGCCAACACTGAAGCTTTCTTT	CATSSYRANTEAFF
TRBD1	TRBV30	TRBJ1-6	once	TGTGCCTGGAGTTCGGCAGGGGGACCTCCCCTCCACTTT	CAWSSAGGPPLHF
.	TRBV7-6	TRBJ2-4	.	TGTGCCAGCAGCTCCGAGGGGTTAGCCAAAAACATTCAGTACTTC	CASSSEGLAKNIQYF
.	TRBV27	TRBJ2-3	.	TGTGCCAGCAGTTTCTCTCTCACAGATACGCAGTATTTT	CASSFSLTDTQYF
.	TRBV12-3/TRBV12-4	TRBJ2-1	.	TGTGCCAGCAGTTTAAGGGCAGGGGTGACTCCTGAGCAGTTCTTC	CASSLRAGVTPEQFF
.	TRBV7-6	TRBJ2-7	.	TGTGCCAGCAGCTCATTTCCCCAGGGCAAGCAGTACTTC	CASSSFPQGKQYF
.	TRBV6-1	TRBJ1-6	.	TGTGCCAGCAGTGAATACGAACAGGGAGGTTCACCCCTCCACTTT	CASSEYEQGGSPLHF
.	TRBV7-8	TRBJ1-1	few	TGTGCCAGCAGCTCTCTGGACAGGAACACTGAAGCTTTCTTT	CASSSLDRNTEAFF
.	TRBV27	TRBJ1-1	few	TGTGCCAGTAGCCTACAGGGTATGAACACTGAAGCTTTCTTT	CASSLQGMNTEAFF
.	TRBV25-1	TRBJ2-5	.	TGTGCCAGCAGTGTTGAAGGGGATTGGCCGGAGACCCAGTACTTC	CASSVEGDWPETQYF
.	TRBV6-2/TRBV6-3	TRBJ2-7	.	TGTGCCAGCAGTTACTCGTGGGGGGGCGACGAGCAGTACTTC	CASSYSWGGDEQYF
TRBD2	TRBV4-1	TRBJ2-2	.	TGCGCCAGCACGATGGTGGGAGGGCCCGGGGAGCTGTTTTTT	CASTMVGGPGELFF